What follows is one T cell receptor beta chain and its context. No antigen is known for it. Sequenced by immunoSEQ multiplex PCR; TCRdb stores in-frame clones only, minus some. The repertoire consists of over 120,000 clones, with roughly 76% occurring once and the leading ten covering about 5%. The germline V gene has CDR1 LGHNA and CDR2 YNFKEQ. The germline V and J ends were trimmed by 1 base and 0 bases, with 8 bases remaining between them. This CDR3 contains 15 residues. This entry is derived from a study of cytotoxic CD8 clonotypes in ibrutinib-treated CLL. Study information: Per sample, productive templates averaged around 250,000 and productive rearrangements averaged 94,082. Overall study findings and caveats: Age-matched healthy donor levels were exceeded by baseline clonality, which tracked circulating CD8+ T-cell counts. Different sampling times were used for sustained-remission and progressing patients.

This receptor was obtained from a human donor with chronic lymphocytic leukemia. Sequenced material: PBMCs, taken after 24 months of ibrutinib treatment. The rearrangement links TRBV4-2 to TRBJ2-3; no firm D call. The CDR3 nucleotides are TGTGCCAGCAGCCAAGTAATACCTAGCACAGATACGCAGTATTTT. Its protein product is CASSQVIPSTDTQYF.